A selection of T cell receptor beta chains follows, all from one sample in a study of CD8+ T cells in alopecia areata. The table came from immunoSEQ multiplex PCR; TCRdb's copy has only in-frame clones and leaves some out. The table records roughly 100,000 clones, 55% of them present only once. The source material was CD4+ T cells sorted from blood. These receptors were obtained from a human donor in good health. CDR3s include the opening cysteine and the closing phenylalanine or tryptophan. D genes are given only for firm matches. Clone size appears in some rows only: once, few, many, or a class for an expanded clone.

clone_size j_call d_call v_call cdr3_nt cdr3_aa
NA TRBJ1-6 NA TRBV6-5 TGTGCCAGCAGTTATGGGGTTAGGTTTCATTCACCCCTCCACTTT CASSYGVRFHSPLHF
NA TRBJ2-5 TRBD1 TRBV30 TGTGCCTGGAGTGCGGGACAGCAAGAGACCCAGTACTTC CAWSAGQQETQYF
NA TRBJ2-3 TRBD2 TRBV7-9 TGTGCCAGCAGCTTAGCTGGCGGGGGGCGCACAGATACGCAGTATTTT CASSLAGGGRTDTQYF
NA TRBJ1-2 NA TRBV18 TGTGCCAGCTCACCACCTTCCGGACAGAACTATGGCTACACCTTC CASSPPSGQNYGYTF
NA TRBJ2-2 NA TRBV7-9 TGTGCCAGCAGCCCGAAATTAGGGAATGTGGGCACCGGGGAGCTGTTTTTT CASSPKLGNVGTGELFF
once TRBJ1-2 NA TRBV29-1 TGCAGCGTTGGGGGTGTGTTAGGCTACACCTTC CSVGGVLGYTF
few TRBJ1-5 NA TRBV29-1 TGCAGCGTCTCAGAACGGTGGGGGCCCCAGCATTTT CSVSERWGPQHF
few TRBJ2-5 TRBD2 TRBV7-2 TGTGCCAGCAGCTTGACGAGCGGGGGGGCGGAGACCCAGTACTTC CASSLTSGGAETQYF
NA TRBJ1-5 NA TRBV7-9 TGTGCCAGCAGCTTAGGAGACAGCCGCAATCAGCCCCAGCATTTT CASSLGDSRNQPQHF
few TRBJ2-3 NA TRBV5-4 TGTGCCAGCAGCTTGTACGGCGGGGGCACAGATACGCAGTATTTT CASSLYGGGTDTQYF
NA TRBJ1-2 TRBD1 TRBV29-1 TGCAGCGTTGATCCCGGTTCCGGGACAGGGCGCTATGGCTACACCTTC CSVDPGSGTGRYGYTF
NA TRBJ2-5 TRBD2 TRBV28 TGTGCCAGCAGCTCGACGGGGGGGCGCCGAGAGACCCAGTACTTC CASSSTGGRRETQYF
few TRBJ2-1 NA TRBV5-4 TGTGCCAGCAGGGGCCCCAATGAGCAGTTCTTC CASRGPNEQFF
NA TRBJ2-3 NA TRBV5-1 TGCGCCAGCAGCTTGGGACAGGAACAAGATACGCAGTATTTT CASSLGQEQDTQYF
NA TRBJ2-5 TRBD1 TRBV30 TGTGCCTGGAGTGTTGGGACAGATTACCAAGAGACCCAGTACTTC CAWSVGTDYQETQYF
few TRBJ1-2 NA TRBV5-1 TGCGCCAGCAGCCTGGGAGTTCTTAACTATGGCTACACCTTC CASSLGVLNYGYTF
NA TRBJ1-6 NA TRBV10-3 TGTGCCATCAAGGACAGTGATAATTCACCCCTCCACTTT CAIKDSDNSPLHF
NA TRBJ2-7 TRBD1 TRBV5-1 TGCGCCAGCAGCACAGGACAGGGAAGTCTTTCCTACGAGCAGTACTTC CASSTGQGSLSYEQYF